These 11 T cell receptor beta chains were all obtained from the same sample, sequenced in a study of CD8 T cells in Susac syndrome. Random hexamers were used to reverse transcribe roughly 0.5 to 1 ug of RNA. MiXCR, run by TCRdb on the immunoSEQ multiplex PCR reads, gives a single entry per CDR3 protein. The repertoire consists of around 170,000 distinct CDR3 sequences, with 90% to 97% occurring once and the leading ten covering around 0.12%. The sequencing sample was made of CD4+ T cells from PBMCs. The receptors shown here come from a human donor with Susac syndrome.

The rearrangement joins TRBV29-1 to TRBJ1-2; 10 bases agree with TRBD1. The CDR3 is made up of 13 amino acids. V trimming: 5 bases; J trimming: 8 bases; junction bases outside the gene matches: 8. Per the germline V gene, CDR1 is SQVTM and CDR2 is ANQGSEA. The CDR3 reads CSVSGTGVGGYTF. CDR3 sequence (DNA): TGCAGCGTTTCCGGGACAGGGGTTGGGGGCTACACCTTC.

The genes are TRBV29-1 and TRBJ2-1; 7 positions match TRBD1. This CDR3 is built from 14 residues. Germline CDR1 reads SQVTM; CDR2 reads ANQGSEA. J lost 0 bases, V lost 5 bases, and 4 bases had no gene match. In DNA, the CDR3 is TGCAGCGTTACGGGACAGAGCTCCTACAATGAGCAGTTCTTC. Its protein is CSVTGQSSYNEQFF.

The J gene is TRBJ2-1, the V gene TRBV7-9, with D perhaps matching TRBD1 or TRBD2 (5 bases each). Germline V gene data show CDR1 as SEHNR and CDR2 as FQNEAQ (reference sequence). V was cut by 6 bases and J by 0 bases, with 12 bases left in between. CDR3 length equals 15 residues. DNA of the CDR3: TGTGCCAGCAGGGCAAGCGGACACTCCTACAATGAGCAGTTCTTC. Amino acid sequence: CASRASGHSYNEQFF.

The chain has TRBV7-9 and TRBJ2-2; 7 bases line up with TRBD1. Germline V gives CDR1 SEHNR, CDR2 FQNEAQ (reference sequence). Trimming removed 7 bases from V and 2 bases from J; junction bases left unmatched: 7. This CDR3 has 15 amino acids. In nucleotides, the CDR3 is TGTGCCAGCACCGCGGACAGGAGAAACACCGGGGAGCTGTTTTTT. Encoded protein: CASTADRRNTGELFF.

The V gene is TRBV12-3 or TRBV12-4, the J gene TRBJ2-2; D possibly matches TRBD1 or TRBD2 (6 bases each). The CDR3 runs 13 residues. Trimming removed 3 bases at V and 6 bases at J, with 8 bases between. The CDR3 coding sequence is TGTGCCAGCAGTTTTCGGGGGCCCGGGGAGCTGTTTTTT. Translation: CASSFRGPGELFF.

The rearrangement links TRBV30 to TRBJ2-2; D could derive from TRBD1 or TRBD2 (5 bases each). Per germline, CDR1 GTSNPN and CDR2 SVGIG (reference sequence). The CDR3 length is 13 residues. The V end lost 0 bases, the J end lost 4 bases, and 6 bases lay between the germline ends. DNA of the CDR3: TGTGCCTGGAGTGTTGGGGGCACCGGGGAGCTGTTTTTT. Protein sequence: CAWSVGGTGELFF.

J is TRBJ2-7 and V is TRBV24-1, with D possibly matching TRBD2 (5 bases). Germline values: CDR1 KGHDR, CDR2 SFDVKD. The CDR3 spans 15 residues. V was cut by 1 base and J by 6 bases, with 15 bases left in between. CDR3 DNA: TGTGCCACCAGTGATTTTATGGGAGCGGTCTGCGAGCAGTACTTC. Translating gives CATSDFMGAVCEQYF.

This chain connects TRBV7-9 to TRBJ1-4; D gene ambiguous. The CDR3 totals 14 residues. From germline, CDR1 is SEHNR and CDR2 FQNEAQ (reference sequence). V was clipped by 5 bases and J by 0 bases, with 7 bases between them. Written as DNA, the CDR3 is TGTGCCAGCAGCGCGGGAACAACTAATGAAAAACTGTTTTTT. Protein sequence: CASSAGTTNEKLFF.

This chain connects TRBV28 to TRBJ1-2; 7 nucleotides align to TRBD1. CDR1 and CDR2 (germline): MDHEN, SYDVKM. The CDR3 runs to 14 residues. V lost 2 bases, J lost 4 bases, and 4 bases stayed unmatched. Here the CDR3 DNA reads TGTGCCAGCAGTTTAGATCCAGGGGGCTATGGCTACACCTTC. It translates to CASSLDPGGYGYTF.

V is TRBV29-1 and J is TRBJ1-2, with a weak D call TRBD1 (6 bases). Per the germline V gene, CDR1 is SQVTM and CDR2 is ANQGSEA. The CDR3 sequence is 13 residues long. The V gene lost 3 bases and the J gene lost 2 bases, with 10 bases spanning the gap. The CDR3 DNA follows: TGCAGCGTTGAGGGACACTCAAACTATGGCTACACCTTC. Translating it yields CSVEGHSNYGYTF.

The chain couples TRBV7-9 to TRBJ2-4; D uncertain. CDR3 length equals 13 residues. The germline CDR1 and CDR2 sequences are SEHNR and FQNEAQ (reference sequence). The V and J ends lost 5 bases and 4 bases respectively, with 9 bases between them. The CDR3 DNA reads TGTGCCAGCAGCCGCCTGCTAAAAAACATTCAGTACTTC. Protein sequence: CASSRLLKNIQYF.